The subject of this entry is one TCR beta chain. The data derive from a study of blood T cell repertoires in COVID-19. At the level of the study: The analysed material was cDNA or gDNA that came from T cells, B-cell-depleted T cells, or PBMCs.

Generated by immunoSEQ multiplex PCR, the TCRdb table keeps only in-frame clones and is missing some. The table records about 220,000 clones, around 83% of them present only once. The CDR3 has 16 residues. V gene TRBV21-1 combines with J gene TRBJ2-5; the table's D call, TRBD2, has no DNA check behind it. TRBV21-1 is flagged as a pseudogene. This clonotype originated in a man aged 45 to 65 who had recovered from COVID-19. Sequences were obtained from peripheral blood. The CDR3 DNA is TGTGCCAGCAGCAAATGGAGGAAAACTATGGAAGAGACCCAGTACTTC. This gives the protein CASSKWRKTMEETQYF.